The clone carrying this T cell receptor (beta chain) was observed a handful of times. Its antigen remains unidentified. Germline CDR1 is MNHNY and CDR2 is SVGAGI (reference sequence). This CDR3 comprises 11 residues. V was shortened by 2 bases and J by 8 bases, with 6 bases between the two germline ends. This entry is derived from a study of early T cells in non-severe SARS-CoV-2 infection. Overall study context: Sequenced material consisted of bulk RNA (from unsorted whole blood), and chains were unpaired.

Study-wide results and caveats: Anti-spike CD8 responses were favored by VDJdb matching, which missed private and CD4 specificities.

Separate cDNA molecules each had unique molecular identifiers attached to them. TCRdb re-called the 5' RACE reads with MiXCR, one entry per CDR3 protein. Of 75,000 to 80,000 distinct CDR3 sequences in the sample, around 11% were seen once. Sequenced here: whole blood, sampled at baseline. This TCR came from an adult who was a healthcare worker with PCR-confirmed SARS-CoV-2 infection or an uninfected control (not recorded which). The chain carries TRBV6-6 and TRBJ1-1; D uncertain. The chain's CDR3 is CASSYGGEAFF. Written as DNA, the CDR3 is TGTGCCAGCAGTTACGGAGGGGAAGCTTTCTTT.